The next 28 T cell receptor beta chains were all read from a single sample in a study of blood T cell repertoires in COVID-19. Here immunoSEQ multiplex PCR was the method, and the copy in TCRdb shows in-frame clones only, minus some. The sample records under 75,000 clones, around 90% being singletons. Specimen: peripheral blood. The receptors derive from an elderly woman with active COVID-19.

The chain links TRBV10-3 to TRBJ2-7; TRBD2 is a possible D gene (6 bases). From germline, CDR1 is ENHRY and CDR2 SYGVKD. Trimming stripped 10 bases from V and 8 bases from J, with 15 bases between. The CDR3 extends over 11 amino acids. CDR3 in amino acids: CATLNAGKQYF. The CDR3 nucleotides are TGTGCCACCCTGAATGCGGGGAAGCAGTACTTC.

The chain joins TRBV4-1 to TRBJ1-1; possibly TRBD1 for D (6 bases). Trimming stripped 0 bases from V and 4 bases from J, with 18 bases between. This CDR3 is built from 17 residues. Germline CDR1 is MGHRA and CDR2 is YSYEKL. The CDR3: CASSQEGTWIFGTEAFF. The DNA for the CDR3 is TGCGCCAGCAGCCAAGAAGGGACATGGATTTTTGGCACTGAAGCTTTCTTT.

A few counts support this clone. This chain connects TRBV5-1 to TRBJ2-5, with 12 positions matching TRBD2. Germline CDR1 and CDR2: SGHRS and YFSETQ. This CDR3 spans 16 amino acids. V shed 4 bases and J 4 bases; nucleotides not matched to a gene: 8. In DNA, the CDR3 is TGCGCCAGCAGCCTAACGACTAGCGGGGGAGGAGAGACCCAGTACTTC. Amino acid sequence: CASSLTTSGGGETQYF.

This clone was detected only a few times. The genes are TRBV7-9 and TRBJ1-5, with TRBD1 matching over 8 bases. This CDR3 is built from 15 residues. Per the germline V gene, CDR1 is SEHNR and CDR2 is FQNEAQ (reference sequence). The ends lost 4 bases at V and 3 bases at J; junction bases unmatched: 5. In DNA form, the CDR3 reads TGTGCCAGCAGCTGGGGACAGGAGTCCAATCAGCCCCAGCATTTT. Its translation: CASSWGQESNQPQHF.

The CDR3 region has the DNA TGTGCCAGCAGGACAGGGGGTGGCACAGATACGCAGTATTTT. Protein sequence: CASRTGGGTDTQYF. V usage is TRBV11-2 and J usage is TRBJ2-3, with 9 nucleotides matching TRBD1. V was pared by 6 bases and J by 1 base, with 2 bases of the junction left unmatched. Germline lookup yields CDR1 SGHAT and CDR2 FQNNGV. This CDR3 is built from 14 residues. The complete variable domain, with remaining parts taken from reference TRBV11-2 and TRBJ2-3, reads EAGVAQSPRYKIIEKRQSVAFWCNPISGHATLYWYQQILGQGPKLLIQFQNNGVVDDSQLPKDRFSAERLKGVDSTLKIQPAKLEDSAVYLCASRTGGGTDTQYFGPGTRLTVL.

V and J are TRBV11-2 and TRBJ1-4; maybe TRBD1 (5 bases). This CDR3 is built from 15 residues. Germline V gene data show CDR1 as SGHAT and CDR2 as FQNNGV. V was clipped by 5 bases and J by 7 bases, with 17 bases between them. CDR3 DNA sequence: TGTGCCAGCAGCCCCCTAAGGCAGGGTCTTGAAAAACTGTTTTTT. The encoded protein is CASSPLRQGLEKLFF.

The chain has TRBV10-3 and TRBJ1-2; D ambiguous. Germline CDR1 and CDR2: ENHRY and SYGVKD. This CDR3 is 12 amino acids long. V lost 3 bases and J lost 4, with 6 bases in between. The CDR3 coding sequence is TGTGCCATCAGTGAATCCGGCTATGGCTACACCTTC. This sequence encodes CAISESGYGYTF.

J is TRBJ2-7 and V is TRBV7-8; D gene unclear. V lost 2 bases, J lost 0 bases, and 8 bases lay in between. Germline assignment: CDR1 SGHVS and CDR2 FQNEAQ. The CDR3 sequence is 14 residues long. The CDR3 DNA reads TGTGCCAGCAGCTTAACAGCTCCCTCCTACGAGCAGTACTTC. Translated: CASSLTAPSYEQYF. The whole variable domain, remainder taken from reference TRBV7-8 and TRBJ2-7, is GAGVSQSPRYKVAKRGQDVALRCDPISGHVSLFWYQQALGQGPEFLTYFQNEAQLDKSGLPSDRFFAERPEGSVSTLKIQRTQQEDSAVYLCASSLTAPSYEQYFGPGTRLTVT.

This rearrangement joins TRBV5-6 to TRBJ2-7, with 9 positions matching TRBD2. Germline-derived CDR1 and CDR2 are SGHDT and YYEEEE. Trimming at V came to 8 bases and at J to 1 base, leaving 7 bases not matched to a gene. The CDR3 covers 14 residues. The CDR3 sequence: CASCGGGESYEQYF. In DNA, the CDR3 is TGTGCCAGTTGCGGCGGGGGGGAATCCTACGAGCAGTACTTC.

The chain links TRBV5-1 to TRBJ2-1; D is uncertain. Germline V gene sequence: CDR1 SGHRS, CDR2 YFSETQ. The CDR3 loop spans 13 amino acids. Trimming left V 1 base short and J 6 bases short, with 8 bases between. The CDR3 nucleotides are TGCGCCAGCAGCTTGACCTCCGGCAATGAGCAGTTCTTC. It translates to CASSLTSGNEQFF.

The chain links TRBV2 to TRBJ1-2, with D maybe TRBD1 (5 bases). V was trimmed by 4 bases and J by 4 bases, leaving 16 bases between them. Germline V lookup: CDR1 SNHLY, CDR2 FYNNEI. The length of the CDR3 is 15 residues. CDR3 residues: CASSAPLGLGYGYTF. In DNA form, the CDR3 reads TGTGCCAGCAGTGCCCCTTTGGGGCTGGGCTATGGCTACACCTTC.

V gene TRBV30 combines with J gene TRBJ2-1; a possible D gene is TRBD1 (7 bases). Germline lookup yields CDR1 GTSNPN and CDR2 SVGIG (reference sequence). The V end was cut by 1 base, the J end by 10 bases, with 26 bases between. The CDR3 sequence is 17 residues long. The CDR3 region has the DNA TGTGCCTGGAGTGCGGGGCAGGGGGACTGGGGGACCACCGAGCAGTTCTTC. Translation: CAWSAGQGDWGTTEQFF.

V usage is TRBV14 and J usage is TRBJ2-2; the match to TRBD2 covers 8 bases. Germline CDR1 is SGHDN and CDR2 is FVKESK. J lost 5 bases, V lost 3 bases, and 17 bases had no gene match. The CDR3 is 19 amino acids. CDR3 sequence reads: CASSHIRGNGGAQTGELFF. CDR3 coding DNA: TGTGCCAGCAGCCACATCCGAGGGAACGGGGGGGCCCAGACCGGGGAGCTGTTTTTT.

The DNA of the CDR3 is TGTGCCAGCAGCCAAGTGGAGGTGAGCGGCAATGAGCAGTTCTTC. This sequence encodes CASSQVEVSGNEQFF. J is TRBJ2-1 and V is TRBV3-1 (or the pseudogene TRBV3-2), with D possibly being TRBD2 (5 bases). The germline gives CDR1 LGHDT, CDR2 YNNKEL (reference sequence). CDR3 length: 15 amino acids. V was pared by 1 base and J by 6 bases, with 13 bases between.

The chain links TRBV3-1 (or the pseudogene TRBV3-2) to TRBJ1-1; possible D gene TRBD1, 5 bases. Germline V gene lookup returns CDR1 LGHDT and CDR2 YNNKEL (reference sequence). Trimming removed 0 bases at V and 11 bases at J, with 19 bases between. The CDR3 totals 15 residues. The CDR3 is CASSQDPQGIRVAFF. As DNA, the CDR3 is TGTGCCAGCAGCCAAGATCCCCAGGGTATTCGGGTGGCTTTCTTT.

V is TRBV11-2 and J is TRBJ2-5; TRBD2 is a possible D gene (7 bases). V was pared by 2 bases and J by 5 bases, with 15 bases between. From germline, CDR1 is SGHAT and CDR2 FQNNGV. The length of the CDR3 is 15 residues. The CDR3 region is CASSLMGGGVETQYF. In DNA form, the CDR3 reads TGTGCCAGCAGCTTAATGGGGGGGGGCGTCGAGACCCAGTACTTC.

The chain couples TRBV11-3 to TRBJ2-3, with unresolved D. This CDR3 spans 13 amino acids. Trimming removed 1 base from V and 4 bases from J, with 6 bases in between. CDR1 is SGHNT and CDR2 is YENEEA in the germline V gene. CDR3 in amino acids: CASSLASADTQYF. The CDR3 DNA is TGTGCCAGCAGCTTAGCCAGCGCAGATACGCAGTATTTT.

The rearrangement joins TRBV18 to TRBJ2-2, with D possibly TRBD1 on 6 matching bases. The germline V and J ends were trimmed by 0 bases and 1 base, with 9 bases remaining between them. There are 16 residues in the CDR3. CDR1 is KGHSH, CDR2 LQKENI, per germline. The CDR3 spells CASSPPPRGNTGELFF. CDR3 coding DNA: TGTGCCAGCTCACCACCCCCCAGGGGGAACACCGGGGAGCTGTTTTTT. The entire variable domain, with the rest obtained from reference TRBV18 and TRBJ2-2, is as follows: NAGVMQNPRHLVRRRGQEARLRCSPMKGHSHVYWYRQLPEEGLKFMVYLQKENIIDESGMPKERFSAEFPKEGPSILRIQQVVRGDSAAYFCASSPPPRGNTGELFFGEGSRLTVL.

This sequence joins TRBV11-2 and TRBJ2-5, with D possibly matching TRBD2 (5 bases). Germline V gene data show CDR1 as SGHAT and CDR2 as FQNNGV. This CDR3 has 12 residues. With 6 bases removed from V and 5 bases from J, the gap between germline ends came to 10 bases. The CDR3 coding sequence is TGTGCCAGCAGTCGCCCGGGGGAGACCCAGTACTTC. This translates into CASSRPGETQYF.

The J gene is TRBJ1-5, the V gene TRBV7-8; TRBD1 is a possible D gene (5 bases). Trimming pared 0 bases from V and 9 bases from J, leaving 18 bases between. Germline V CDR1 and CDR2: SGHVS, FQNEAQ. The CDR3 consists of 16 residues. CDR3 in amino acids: CASSLANRGSGRPQHF. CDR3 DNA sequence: TGTGCCAGCAGCTTAGCGAATCGGGGGTCCGGAAGGCCCCAGCATTTT.

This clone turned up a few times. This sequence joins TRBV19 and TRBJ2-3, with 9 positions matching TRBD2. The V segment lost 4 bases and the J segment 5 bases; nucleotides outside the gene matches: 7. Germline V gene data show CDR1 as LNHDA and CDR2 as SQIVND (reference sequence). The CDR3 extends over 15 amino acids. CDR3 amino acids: CASSKRGGAGDTQYF. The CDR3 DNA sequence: TGTGCCAGTAGTAAACGCGGGGGGGCAGGAGATACGCAGTATTTT. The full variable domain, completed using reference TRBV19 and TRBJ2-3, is DGGITQSPKYLFRKEGQNVTLSCEQNLNHDAMYWYRQDPGQGLRLIYYSQIVNDFQKGDIAEGYSVSREKKESFPLTVTSAQKNPTAFYLCASSKRGGAGDTQYFGPGTRLTVL.

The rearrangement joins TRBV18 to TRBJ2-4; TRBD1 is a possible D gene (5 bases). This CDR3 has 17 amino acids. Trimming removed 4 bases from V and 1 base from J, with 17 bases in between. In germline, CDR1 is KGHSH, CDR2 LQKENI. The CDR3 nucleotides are TGTGCCAGCTCACTGGGAAGGGGCCAGGGCGCCAAAAACATTCAGTACTTC. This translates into CASSLGRGQGAKNIQYF.

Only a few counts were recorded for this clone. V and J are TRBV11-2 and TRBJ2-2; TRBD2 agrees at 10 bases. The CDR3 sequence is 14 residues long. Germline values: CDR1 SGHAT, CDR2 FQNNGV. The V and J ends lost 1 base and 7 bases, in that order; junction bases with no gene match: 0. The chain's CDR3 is CASSLGLAGGELFF. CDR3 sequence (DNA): TGTGCCAGCAGCTTAGGACTAGCGGGCGGGGAGCTGTTTTTT.

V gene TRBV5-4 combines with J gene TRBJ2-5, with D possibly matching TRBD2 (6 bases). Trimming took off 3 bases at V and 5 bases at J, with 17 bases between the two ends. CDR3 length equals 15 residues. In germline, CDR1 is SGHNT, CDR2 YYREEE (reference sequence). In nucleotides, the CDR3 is TGTGCCAGCAGCTCCATTTCAGTGCGGGATGAGACCCAGTACTTC. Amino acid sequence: CASSSISVRDETQYF.

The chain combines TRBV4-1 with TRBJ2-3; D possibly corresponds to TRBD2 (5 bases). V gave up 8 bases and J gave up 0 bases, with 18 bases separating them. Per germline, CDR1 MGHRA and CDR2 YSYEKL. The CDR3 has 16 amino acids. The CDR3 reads CASLGTGKGSTDTQYF. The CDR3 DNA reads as TGCGCCAGCTTAGGAACGGGAAAAGGAAGCACAGATACGCAGTATTTT.

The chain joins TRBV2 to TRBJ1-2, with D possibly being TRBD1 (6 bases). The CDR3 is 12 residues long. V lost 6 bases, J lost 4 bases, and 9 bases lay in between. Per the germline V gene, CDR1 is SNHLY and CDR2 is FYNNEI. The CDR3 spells CASRGQSYGYTF. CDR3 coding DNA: TGTGCCAGCAGAGGACAGAGCTATGGCTACACCTTC.

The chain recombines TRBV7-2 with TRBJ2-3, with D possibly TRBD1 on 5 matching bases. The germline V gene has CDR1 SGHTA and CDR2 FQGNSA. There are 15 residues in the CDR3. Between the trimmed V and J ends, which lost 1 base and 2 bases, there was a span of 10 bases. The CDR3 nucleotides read TGTGCCAGCAGCTTAGAAGCAGGGTACACAGATACGCAGTATTTT. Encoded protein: CASSLEAGYTDTQYF.

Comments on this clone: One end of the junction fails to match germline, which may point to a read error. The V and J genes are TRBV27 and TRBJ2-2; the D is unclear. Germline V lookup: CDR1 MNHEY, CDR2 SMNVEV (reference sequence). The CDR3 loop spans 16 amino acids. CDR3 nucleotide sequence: TGTGCCAGCAGTTTATCGGGTCAGGTGAACGCCGGGGAGCTGTTTTTT. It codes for CASSLSGQVNAGELFF.